The clone carrying this T cell receptor beta chain was detected ten times or more. The germline V and J ends were trimmed by 0 bases and 7 bases, with 8 bases remaining between them. Germline assignment: CDR1 SGDLS and CDR2 YYNGEE. The length of the CDR3 is 14 residues. The entry originates in a study of blood T cell repertoires in COVID-19. Whole-study context: COVID-19 samples, acute and convalescent, were from the United States, Italy and Spain.

Seattle researchers signed up patients amid active infection and tracked them longitudinally. TCRdb keeps only in-frame clones here, not all; method: immunoSEQ multiplex PCR. The repertoire holds roughly 200,000 clones, with roughly 76% as singletons. The chain has TRBV9 and TRBJ1-6; D gene unclear. This sequence was found in a woman aged 40 to 50 with COVID-19, enrolled during active disease. The source material was peripheral blood. The CDR3 DNA reads TGTGCCAGCAGCGTAGGGGGAGGGAATTCACCCCTCCACTTT. Its translation: CASSVGGGNSPLHF.